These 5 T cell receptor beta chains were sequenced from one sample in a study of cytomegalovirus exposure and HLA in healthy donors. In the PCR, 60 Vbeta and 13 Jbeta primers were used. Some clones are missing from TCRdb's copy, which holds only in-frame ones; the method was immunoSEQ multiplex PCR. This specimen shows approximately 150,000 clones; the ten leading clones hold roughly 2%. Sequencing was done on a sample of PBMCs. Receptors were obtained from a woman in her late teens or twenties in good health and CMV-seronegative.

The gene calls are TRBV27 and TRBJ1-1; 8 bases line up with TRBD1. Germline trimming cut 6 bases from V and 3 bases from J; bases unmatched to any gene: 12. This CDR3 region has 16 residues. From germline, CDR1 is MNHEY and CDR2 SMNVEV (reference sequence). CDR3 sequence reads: CASSFLGTGDDTEAFF. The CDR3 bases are TGTGCCAGCAGCTTTCTCGGGACAGGTGATGACACTGAAGCTTTCTTT.

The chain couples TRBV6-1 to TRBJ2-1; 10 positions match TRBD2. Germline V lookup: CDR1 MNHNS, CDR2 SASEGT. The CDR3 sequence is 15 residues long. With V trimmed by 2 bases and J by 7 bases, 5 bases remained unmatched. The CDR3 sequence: CASSERTSGKNEQFF. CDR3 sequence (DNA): TGTGCCAGCAGTGAACGGACTAGCGGTAAAAATGAGCAGTTCTTC.

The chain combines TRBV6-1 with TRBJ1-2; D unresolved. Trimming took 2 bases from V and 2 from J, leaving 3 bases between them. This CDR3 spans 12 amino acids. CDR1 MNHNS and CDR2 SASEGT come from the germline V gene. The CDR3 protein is CASSELNYGYTF. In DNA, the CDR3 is TGTGCCAGCAGTGAACTAAACTATGGCTACACCTTC.

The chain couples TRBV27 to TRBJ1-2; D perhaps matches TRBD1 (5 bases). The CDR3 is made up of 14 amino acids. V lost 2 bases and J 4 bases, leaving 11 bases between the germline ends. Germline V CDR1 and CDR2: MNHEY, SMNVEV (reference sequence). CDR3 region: CASSLAGRGYGYTF. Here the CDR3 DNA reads TGTGCCAGCAGTTTAGCGGGAAGGGGCTATGGCTACACCTTC.

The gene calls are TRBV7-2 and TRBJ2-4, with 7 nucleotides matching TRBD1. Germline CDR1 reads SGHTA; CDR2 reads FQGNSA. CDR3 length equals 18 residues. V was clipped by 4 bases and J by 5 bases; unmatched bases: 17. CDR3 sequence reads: CASSSRWVTGRSENIQYF. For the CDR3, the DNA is TGTGCCAGCAGCTCCCGGTGGGTGACAGGGCGGTCGGAAAACATTCAGTACTTC.